This entry describes one T cell receptor beta chain. This CDR3 is built from 16 residues. CDR1 is MNHEY and CDR2 is SVGEGT in the germline V gene. V was shortened by 6 bases and J by 2 bases, with 18 bases between the two germline ends. Libraries were prepared by immunoSEQ multiplex PCR; TCRdb keeps only in-frame clonotypes and omits some of them. The data hold over 200,000 clones, with approximately 88% observed a single time. The sample's treatment: 15 to 20 received Ad26.COV2.S at low or high dose, single or two shots; several received placebo; per-sample allocation not given. Sampling was performed 63 days after the first vaccine or placebo injection. This entry comes from a study of Ad26.COV2.S vaccination and SARS-CoV-2 variants.

The origin of this receptor is a person between 18 and 65 years old who received the Ad26.COV2.S COVID-19 vaccine or a placebo. The material sequenced was peripheral blood, taken in a trial of Ad26.COV2.S vaccine versus placebo. The chain joins TRBV6-2 or TRBV6-3 to TRBJ2-3; tentative D call: TRBD1 (6 bases). CDR3 coding DNA: TGTGCCAGCAGCCCTCCCTCAGGGGCCGTCACAGATACGCAGTATTTT. Encoded protein: CASSPPSGAVTDTQYF.